This T cell receptor (beta chain) originates from a study of T cell repertoires in ileal Crohn's disease. Background on the study: Approximately 32% were active smokers at surgery; median disease duration was 7.9 years. Regarding the study as a whole: Clonality above 26.8% at surgery always came with endoscopic recurrence. Mucosal expansions were suggested to be mainly CD8 T cells.

Worth noting for this clone: The target antigen is unknown.

Sequenced by immunoSEQ multiplex PCR; TCRdb stores in-frame clones only, minus some. Among about 13,000 clones listed, around two thirds were seen once. Germline CDR1 and CDR2: SGHDN and FVKESK. V gave up 1 base and J gave up 2 bases; unmatched junction bases: 7. The CDR3 length is 16 residues. This TCR was recovered from an adult with Crohn's disease. Material: ileal tissue. The rearrangement joins TRBV14 to TRBJ1-2, with TRBD1 matching 7 bases. The CDR3 DNA reads TGTGCCAGCAGCCAAGTAGGGGGCAAGACCAACTATGGCTACACCTTC. Encoded protein: CASSQVGGKTNYGYTF.